The present entry profiles one TCR beta chain with its context. Germline V gene lookup returns CDR1 GTSNPN and CDR2 SVGIG (reference sequence). V was pared by 5 bases and J by 2 bases, with 6 bases of the junction left unmatched. The CDR3 is 15 amino acids. This sample was taken from a study of blood T cell repertoires in COVID-19. Study details: From T cells, B-cell-depleted T cells, or PBMCs came the material, which was cDNA or gDNA.

As processed by the authors: Counts of nucleated cells, estimated from reference gene primer amplification, were obtained. Method: immunoSEQ multiplex PCR; TCRdb's copy keeps in-frame clones and lacks some. V, J and clone size are those of that table, while D and trimming were read from the DNA. The sample records 250,000 to 350,000 clones, around 87% being singletons. This clonotype originated in a woman aged 50 to 60 who had recovered from COVID-19. The sequenced sample was peripheral blood. This chain connects TRBV30 to TRBJ2-2, with TRBD1 identical over 9 bases. Here the CDR3 DNA reads TGTGCCTGGGCCCCGGGACAGGGAAACACCGGGGAGCTGTTTTTT. Its translation: CAWAPGQGNTGELFF.